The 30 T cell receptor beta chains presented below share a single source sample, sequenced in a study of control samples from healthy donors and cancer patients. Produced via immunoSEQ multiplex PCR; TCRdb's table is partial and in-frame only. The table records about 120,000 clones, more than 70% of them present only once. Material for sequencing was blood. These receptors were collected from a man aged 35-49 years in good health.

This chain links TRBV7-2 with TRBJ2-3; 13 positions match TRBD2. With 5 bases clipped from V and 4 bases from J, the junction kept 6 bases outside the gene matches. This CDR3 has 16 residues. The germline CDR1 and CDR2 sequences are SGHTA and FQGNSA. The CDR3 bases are TGTGCCAGCAGCCAAACTAGCGGGGGGGCTGCAGATACGCAGTATTTT. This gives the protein CASSQTSGGAADTQYF.

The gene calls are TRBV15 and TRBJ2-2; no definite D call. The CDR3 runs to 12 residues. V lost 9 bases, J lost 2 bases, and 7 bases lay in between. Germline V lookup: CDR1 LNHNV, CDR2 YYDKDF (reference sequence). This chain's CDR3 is CATHTNTGELFF. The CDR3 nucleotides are TGTGCCACTCACACCAACACCGGGGAGCTGTTTTTT.

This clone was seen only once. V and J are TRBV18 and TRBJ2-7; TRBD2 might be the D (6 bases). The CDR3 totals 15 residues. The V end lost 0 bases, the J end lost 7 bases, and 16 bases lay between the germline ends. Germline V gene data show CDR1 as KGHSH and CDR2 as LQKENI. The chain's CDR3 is CASSPPRTTEGEQYF. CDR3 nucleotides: TGTGCCAGCTCACCACCGCGTACGACGGAGGGGGAGCAGTACTTC.

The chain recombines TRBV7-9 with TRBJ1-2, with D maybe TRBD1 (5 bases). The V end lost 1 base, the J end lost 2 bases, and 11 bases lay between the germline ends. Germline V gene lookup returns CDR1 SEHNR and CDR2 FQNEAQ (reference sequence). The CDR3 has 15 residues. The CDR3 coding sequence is TGTGCCAGCAGCTTAGATTCTGGGGGAAACTATGGCTACACCTTC. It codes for CASSLDSGGNYGYTF.

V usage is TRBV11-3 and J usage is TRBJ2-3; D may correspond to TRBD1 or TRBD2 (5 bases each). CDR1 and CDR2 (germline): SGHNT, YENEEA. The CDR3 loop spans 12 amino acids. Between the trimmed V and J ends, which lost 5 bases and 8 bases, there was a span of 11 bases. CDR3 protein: CASSQGPSTQYF. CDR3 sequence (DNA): TGTGCCAGCAGCCAGGGACCGAGTACGCAGTATTTT.

CDR3 residues: CASSPLAGGPIEQFF. CDR3 DNA sequence: TGTGCCAGCAGTCCTCTAGCGGGGGGGCCTATTGAGCAGTTCTTC. The rearrangement uses TRBV6-5 and TRBJ2-1, with 12 nucleotides matching TRBD2. From germline, CDR1 is MNHEY and CDR2 SVGAGI. This CDR3 contains 15 residues. V shed 5 bases, J shed 9 bases, and the junction held 8 bases outside the gene matches.

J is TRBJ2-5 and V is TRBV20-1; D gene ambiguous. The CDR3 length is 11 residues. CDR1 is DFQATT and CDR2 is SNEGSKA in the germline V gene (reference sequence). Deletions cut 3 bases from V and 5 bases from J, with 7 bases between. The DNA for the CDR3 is TGCAGTGCTAGGGGTCTGGAGACCCAGTACTTC. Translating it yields CSARGLETQYF.

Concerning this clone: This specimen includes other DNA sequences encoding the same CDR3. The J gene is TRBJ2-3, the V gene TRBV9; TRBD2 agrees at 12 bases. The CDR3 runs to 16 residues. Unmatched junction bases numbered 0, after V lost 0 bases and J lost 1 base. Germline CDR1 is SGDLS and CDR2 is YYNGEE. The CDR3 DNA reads TGTGCCAGCAGCGTAGGACTAGCGGGGGGCACAGATACGCAGTATTTT. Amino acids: CASSVGLAGGTDTQYF.

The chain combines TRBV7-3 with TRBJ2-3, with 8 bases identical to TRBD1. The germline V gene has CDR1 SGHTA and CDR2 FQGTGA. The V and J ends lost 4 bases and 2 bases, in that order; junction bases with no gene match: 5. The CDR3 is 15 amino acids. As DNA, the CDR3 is TGTGCCAGCAGCTCCGGACAGGGAGACACAGATACGCAGTATTTT. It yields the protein CASSSGQGDTDTQYF.

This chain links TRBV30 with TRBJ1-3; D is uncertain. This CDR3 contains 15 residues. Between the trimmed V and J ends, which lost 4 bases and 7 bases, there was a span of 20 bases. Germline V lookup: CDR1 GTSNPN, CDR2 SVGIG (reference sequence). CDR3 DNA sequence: TGTGCCTGGACCAACCCGGCAGAGGCCGCGAACACCATATATTTT. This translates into CAWTNPAEAANTIYF. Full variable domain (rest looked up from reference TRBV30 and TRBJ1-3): SQTIHQWPATLVQPVGSPLSLECTVEGTSNPNLYWYRQAAGRGLQLLFYSVGIGQISSEVPQNLSASRPQDRQFILSSKKLLLSDSGFYLCAWTNPAEAANTIYFGEGSWLTVV.

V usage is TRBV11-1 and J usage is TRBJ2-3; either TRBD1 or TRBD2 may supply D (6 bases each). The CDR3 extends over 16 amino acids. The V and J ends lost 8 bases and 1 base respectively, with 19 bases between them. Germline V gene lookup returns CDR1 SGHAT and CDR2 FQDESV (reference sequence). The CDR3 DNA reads TGTGCCAGCGCTCTTCCTTTGGGGGGCGGCACAGATACGCAGTATTTT. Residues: CASALPLGGGTDTQYF.

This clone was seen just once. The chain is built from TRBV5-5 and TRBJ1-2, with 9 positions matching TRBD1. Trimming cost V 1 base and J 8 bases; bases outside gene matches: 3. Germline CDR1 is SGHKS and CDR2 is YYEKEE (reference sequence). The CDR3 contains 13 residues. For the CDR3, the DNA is TGTGCCAGCAGCTTGAGGACAGGGGAAGGCTACACCTTC. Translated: CASSLRTGEGYTF.

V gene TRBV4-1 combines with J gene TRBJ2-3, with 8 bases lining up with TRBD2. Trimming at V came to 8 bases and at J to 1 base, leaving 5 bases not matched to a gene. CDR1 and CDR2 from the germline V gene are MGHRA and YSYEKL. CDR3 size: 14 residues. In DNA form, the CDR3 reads TGCGCCAGCCGGGGGGGGGCGGGCACAGATACGCAGTATTTT. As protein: CASRGGAGTDTQYF.

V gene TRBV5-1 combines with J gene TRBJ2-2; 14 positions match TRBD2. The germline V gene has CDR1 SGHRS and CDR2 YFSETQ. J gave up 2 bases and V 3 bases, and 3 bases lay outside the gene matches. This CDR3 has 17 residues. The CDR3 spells CASSYGTSGGNTGELFF. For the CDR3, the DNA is TGCGCCAGCAGCTATGGGACTAGCGGGGGAAACACCGGGGAGCTGTTTTTT.

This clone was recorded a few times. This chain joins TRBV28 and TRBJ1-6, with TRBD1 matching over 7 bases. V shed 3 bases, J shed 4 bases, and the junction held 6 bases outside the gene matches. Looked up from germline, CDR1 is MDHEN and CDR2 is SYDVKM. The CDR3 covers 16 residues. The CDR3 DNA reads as TGTGCCAGCAGTTTCGGAACAGGGGCGTATAATTCACCCCTCCACTTT. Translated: CASSFGTGAYNSPLHF.

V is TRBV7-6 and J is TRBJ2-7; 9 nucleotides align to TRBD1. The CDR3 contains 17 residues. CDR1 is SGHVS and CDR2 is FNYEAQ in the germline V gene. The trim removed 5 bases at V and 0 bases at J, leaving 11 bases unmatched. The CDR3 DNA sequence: TGTGCCAGCAGCCCCACCCGGACAGGGGAAAGCTCCTACGAGCAGTACTTC. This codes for CASSPTRTGESSYEQYF.

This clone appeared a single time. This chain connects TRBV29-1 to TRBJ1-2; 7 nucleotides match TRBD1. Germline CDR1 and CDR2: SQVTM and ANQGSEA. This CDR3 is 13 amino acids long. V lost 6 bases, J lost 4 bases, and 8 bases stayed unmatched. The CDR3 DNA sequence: TGCAGCGTGACCGACAGGGACGGCTATGGCTACACCTTC. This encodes CSVTDRDGYGYTF.

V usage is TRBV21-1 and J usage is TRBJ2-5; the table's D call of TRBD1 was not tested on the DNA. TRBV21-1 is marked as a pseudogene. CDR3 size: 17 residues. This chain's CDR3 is CASSKWGPGHSQETQYF. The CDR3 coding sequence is TGTGCCAGCAGCAAATGGGGGCCGGGACATAGTCAAGAGACCCAGTACTTC.

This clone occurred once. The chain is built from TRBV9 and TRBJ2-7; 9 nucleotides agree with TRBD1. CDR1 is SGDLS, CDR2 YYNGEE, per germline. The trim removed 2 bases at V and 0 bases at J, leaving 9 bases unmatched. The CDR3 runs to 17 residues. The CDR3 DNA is TGTGCCAGCAGCGTCCCAACAGGGGGCGAAAGCTCCTACGAGCAGTACTTC. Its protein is CASSVPTGGESSYEQYF.

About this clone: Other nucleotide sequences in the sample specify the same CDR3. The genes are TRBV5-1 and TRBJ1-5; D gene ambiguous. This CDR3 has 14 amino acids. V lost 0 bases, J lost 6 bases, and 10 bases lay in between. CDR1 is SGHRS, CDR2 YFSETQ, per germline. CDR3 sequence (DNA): TGCGCCAGCAGCTTGGAAGGGAGCGGTCAGCCCCAGCATTTT. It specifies CASSLEGSGQPQHF.

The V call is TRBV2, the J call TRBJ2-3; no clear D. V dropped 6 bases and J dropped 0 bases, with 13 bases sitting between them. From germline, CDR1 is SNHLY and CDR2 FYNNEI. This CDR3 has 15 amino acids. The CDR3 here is CASSFSMTSTDTQYF. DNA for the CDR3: TGTGCCAGCAGCTTTAGCATGACTAGCACAGATACGCAGTATTTT.

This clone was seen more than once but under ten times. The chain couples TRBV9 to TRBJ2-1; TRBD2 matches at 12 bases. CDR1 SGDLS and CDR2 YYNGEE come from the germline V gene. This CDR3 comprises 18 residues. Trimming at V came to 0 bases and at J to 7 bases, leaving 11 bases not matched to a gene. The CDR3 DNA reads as TGTGCCAGCAGCGTAGCTTTTAGCGTGACTAGCGGGGGAAATGAGCAGTTCTTC. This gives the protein CASSVAFSVTSGGNEQFF.

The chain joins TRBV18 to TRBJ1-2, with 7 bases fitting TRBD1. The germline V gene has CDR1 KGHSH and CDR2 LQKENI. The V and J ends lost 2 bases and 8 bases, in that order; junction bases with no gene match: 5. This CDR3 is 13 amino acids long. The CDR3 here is CASSPTTGYGYTF. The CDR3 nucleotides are TGTGCCAGCTCACCAACGACAGGGTACGGCTACACCTTC.

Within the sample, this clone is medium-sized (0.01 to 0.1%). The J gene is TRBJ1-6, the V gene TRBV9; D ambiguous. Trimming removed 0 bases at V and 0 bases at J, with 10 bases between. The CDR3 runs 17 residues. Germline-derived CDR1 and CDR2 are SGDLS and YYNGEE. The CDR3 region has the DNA TGTGCCAGCAGCGTAGGGGTAGGGAGCTCCTATAATTCACCCCTCCACTTT. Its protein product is CASSVGVGSSYNSPLHF.

CDR3 residues: CASSQGPAQNTIYF. The CDR3 DNA sequence: TGTGCCAGCAGCCAAGGGCCAGCTCAAAACACCATATATTTT. The chain couples TRBV7-9 to TRBJ1-3; no clear D gene. Germline CDR1 reads SEHNR; CDR2 reads FQNEAQ (reference sequence). The CDR3 extends over 14 amino acids. The V end was cut by 5 bases, the J end by 6 bases, with 14 bases between.

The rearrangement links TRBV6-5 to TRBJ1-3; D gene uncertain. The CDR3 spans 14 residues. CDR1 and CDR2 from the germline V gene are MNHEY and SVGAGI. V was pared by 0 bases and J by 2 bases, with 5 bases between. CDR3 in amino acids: CASSYSDAGNTIYF. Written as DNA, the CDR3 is TGTGCCAGCAGTTACTCGGATGCTGGAAACACCATATATTTT.

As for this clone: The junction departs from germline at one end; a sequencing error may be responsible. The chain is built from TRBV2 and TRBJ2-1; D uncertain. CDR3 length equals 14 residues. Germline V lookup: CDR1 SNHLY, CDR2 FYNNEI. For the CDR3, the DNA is TGTGCCAGCAGTGTTGCCAGCTCCTACAATAAGCAGTTCTTC. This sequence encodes CASSVASSYNKQFF.

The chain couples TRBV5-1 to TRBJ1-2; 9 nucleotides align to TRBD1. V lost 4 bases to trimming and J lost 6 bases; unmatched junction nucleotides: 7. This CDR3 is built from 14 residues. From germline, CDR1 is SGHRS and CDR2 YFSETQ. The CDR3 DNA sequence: TGCGCCAGCAGCGCCGGACAGGGGATCCATGGCTACACCTTC. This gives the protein CASSAGQGIHGYTF. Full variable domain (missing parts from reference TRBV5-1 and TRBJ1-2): KAGVTQTPRYLIKTRGQQVTLSCSPISGHRSVSWYQQTPGQGLQFLFEYFSETQRNKGNFPGRFSGRQFSNSRSEMNVSTLELGDSALYLCASSAGQGIHGYTFGSGTRLTVV.

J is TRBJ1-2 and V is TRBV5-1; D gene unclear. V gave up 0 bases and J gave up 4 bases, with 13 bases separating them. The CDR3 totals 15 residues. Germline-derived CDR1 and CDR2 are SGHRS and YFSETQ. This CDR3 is CASSLDGLGGYGYTF. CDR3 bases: TGCGCCAGCAGCTTGGATGGACTTGGAGGCTATGGCTACACCTTC. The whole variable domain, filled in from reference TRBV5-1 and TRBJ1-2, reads KAGVTQTPRYLIKTRGQQVTLSCSPISGHRSVSWYQQTPGQGLQFLFEYFSETQRNKGNFPGRFSGRQFSNSRSEMNVSTLELGDSALYLCASSLDGLGGYGYTFGSGTRLTVV.

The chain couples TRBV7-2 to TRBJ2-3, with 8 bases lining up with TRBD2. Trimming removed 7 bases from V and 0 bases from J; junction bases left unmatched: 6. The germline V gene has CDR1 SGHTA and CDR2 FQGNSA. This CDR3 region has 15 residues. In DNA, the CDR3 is TGTGCCAGCAACGCGGGGGGCCTTAGCACAGATACGCAGTATTTT. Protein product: CASNAGGLSTDTQYF. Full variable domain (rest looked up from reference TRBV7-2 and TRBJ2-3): GAGVSQSPSNKVTEKGKDVELRCDPISGHTALYWYRQSLGQGLEFLIYFQGNSAPDKSGLPSDRFSAERTGGSVSTLTIQRTQQEDSAVYLCASNAGGLSTDTQYFGPGTRLTVL.